Shown below are 25 T cell receptor beta chains from a single sample sequenced in a study of T cell responses to AZD1222 COVID-19 vaccine. Repertoires were generated with immunoSEQ multiplex PCR, while TCRdb's copy carries only in-frame clones and drops some. The sample has around 88,000 clones; approximately 87% are singletons. The sequencing used peripheral blood, collected on day 0 of AZD1222 vaccination. Receptor source: an adult in good health.

The chain couples TRBV27 to TRBJ2-2; 10 positions match TRBD2. The V and J ends lost 5 bases and 0 bases, in that order; junction bases with no gene match: 3. The CDR3 consists of 16 residues. Per the germline V gene, CDR1 is MNHEY and CDR2 is SMNVEV (reference sequence). DNA of the CDR3: TGTGCCAGCAGTCCCGGACTAGCGGCGAACACCGGGGAGCTGTTTTTT. Protein sequence: CASSPGLAANTGELFF.

This sequence joins TRBV5-1 and TRBJ2-7; TRBD2 matches at 7 bases. The germline V gene has CDR1 SGHRS and CDR2 YFSETQ. V was clipped by 3 bases and J by 1 base; unmatched bases: 7. The CDR3 runs 15 residues. The CDR3 protein is CASSWGSGASYEQYF. The CDR3 region has the DNA TGCGCCAGCAGCTGGGGCAGCGGGGCTTCCTACGAGCAGTACTTC.

V usage is TRBV4-1 and J usage is TRBJ1-5; D might be TRBD1 (6 bases). The V gene lost 0 bases and the J gene lost 0 bases, with 21 bases spanning the gap. The CDR3 has 20 residues. The germline V gene encodes CDR1 MGHRA and CDR2 YSYEKL. Here the CDR3 DNA reads TGCGCCAGCAGCCAAGATTTAACAGGTGGAGGGGGGTATAGCAATCAGCCCCAGCATTTT. Translated: CASSQDLTGGGGYSNQPQHF.

The rearrangement uses TRBV10-3 and TRBJ2-1; a weak D match, TRBD2 (5 bases). Trimming shortened V by 9 bases and J by 2 bases, and 14 bases separated the two germline ends. There are 14 residues in the CDR3. Germline V gene sequence: CDR1 ENHRY, CDR2 SYGVKD. Written as DNA, the CDR3 is TGTGCCATGCAACCCGGACTGACCTACAATGAGCAGTTCTTC. It translates to CAMQPGLTYNEQFF.

The CDR3 is CSVSGARPATNEKLFF. The CDR3 region has the DNA TGCAGCGTATCAGGGGCACGACCAGCAACTAATGAAAAACTGTTTTTT. The V and J genes are TRBV29-1 and TRBJ1-4; possibly TRBD1 for D (6 bases). Trimming removed 6 bases at V and 0 bases at J, with 17 bases between. Germline assignment: CDR1 SQVTM and CDR2 ANQGSEA. The CDR3 is 16 amino acids.

This clone came up a few times. The V call is TRBV6-6, the J call TRBJ2-7; TRBD1 agrees at 9 bases. Germline CDR1 is MNHNY and CDR2 is SVGAGI (reference sequence). V gave up 5 bases and J gave up 2 bases; unmatched junction bases: 13. CDR3 length: 17 residues. CDR3 protein: CASSRNPRDRVPYEQYF. In DNA form, the CDR3 reads TGTGCCAGCAGTCGCAATCCCCGGGACAGGGTGCCCTACGAGCAGTACTTC.

The gene calls are TRBV27 and TRBJ2-5; weak D call: TRBD2 (5 bases). Per germline, CDR1 MNHEY and CDR2 SMNVEV (reference sequence). The V gene lost 2 bases and the J gene lost 5 bases, with 15 bases spanning the gap. This CDR3 has 15 residues. The CDR3 loop reads CASSLGRLRGETQYF. In DNA form, the CDR3 reads TGTGCCAGCAGTTTAGGTCGTTTGCGCGGGGAGACCCAGTACTTC.

This chain links TRBV12-3 or TRBV12-4 with TRBJ2-1; TRBD1 might be the D (6 bases). The CDR3 sequence is 13 residues long. Trimming shortened V by 7 bases and J by 5 bases, and 12 bases separated the two germline ends. The CDR3 here is CASIRGQHNEQFF. The CDR3, as DNA: TGTGCCAGCATACGCGGACAGCACAATGAGCAGTTCTTC.

This clone has ten or more counts. V usage is TRBV30 and J usage is TRBJ1-2; D not certain. CDR3 length equals 12 residues. The V and J ends lost 4 bases and 8 bases respectively, with 14 bases between them. Germline-derived CDR1 and CDR2 are GTSNPN and SVGIG (reference sequence). The CDR3 DNA follows: TGTGCCTGGACCGTAGATCTCGGCGGCTACACCTTC. It translates to CAWTVDLGGYTF.

The rearrangement joins TRBV14 to TRBJ1-6; D gene ambiguous. This CDR3 region has 14 residues. V lost 10 bases, J lost 4 bases, and 14 bases lay in between. CDR1 SGHDN and CDR2 FVKESK come from the germline V gene. DNA of the CDR3: TGTGCCACGTCCATAGGGCAGTATAATTCACCCCTCCACTTT. As protein: CATSIGQYNSPLHF.

For this clone: One end of the junction fails to match germline, which may point to a read error. The chain joins TRBV7-7 to TRBJ2-1, with TRBD2 matching over 11 bases. The CDR3 totals 16 residues. The germline gives CDR1 SSHAT, CDR2 FNYEAQ (reference sequence). This chain's CDR3 is CASSLGGLAANNEQFF. The CDR3 DNA reads TGTGCTAGCAGCTTAGGGGGACTAGCGGCAAACAATGAGCAGTTCTTC.

This chain joins TRBV5-4 and TRBJ2-7; D might be TRBD1 (6 bases). V was clipped by 4 bases and J by 5 bases, with 16 bases between them. This CDR3 contains 14 residues. Germline CDR1 and CDR2: SGHNT and YYREEE (reference sequence). CDR3 sequence reads: CASSPPRGGHEQYF. The CDR3 DNA is TGTGCCAGCAGCCCCCCCAGGGGTGGACACGAGCAGTACTTC.

The rearrangement joins TRBV18 to TRBJ1-3, with a possible D match to TRBD1 (5 bases). The CDR3 consists of 14 residues. Germline V gives CDR1 KGHSH, CDR2 LQKENI. V dropped 6 bases and J dropped 2 bases, with 11 bases sitting between them. The CDR3 here is CASSGGGTGNTIYF. As DNA, the CDR3 is TGTGCCAGCTCCGGGGGAGGGACTGGAAACACCATATATTTT.

The chain recombines TRBV3-1 (or the pseudogene TRBV3-2) with TRBJ2-7; D call uncertain. V gave up 3 bases and J gave up 3 bases, with 6 bases separating them. This CDR3 region has 12 residues. Germline CDR1 reads LGHDT; CDR2 reads YNNKEL (reference sequence). CDR3 protein: CASSQSRYEQYF. The DNA of the CDR3 is TGTGCCAGCAGCCAGAGCCGCTACGAGCAGTACTTC.

This chain uses TRBV5-1 with TRBJ2-5; D might be TRBD2 (5 bases). The germline gives CDR1 SGHRS, CDR2 YFSETQ. The V end lost 2 bases, the J end lost 1 base, and 18 bases lay between the germline ends. The length of the CDR3 is 17 residues. CDR3 region: CASSFRSRGQSQETQYF. The CDR3 coding sequence is TGCGCCAGCAGCTTCAGGAGCCGGGGTCAGTCCCAAGAGACCCAGTACTTC.

This rearrangement joins TRBV12-3 or TRBV12-4 to TRBJ2-7; D unresolved. Trimming pared 6 bases from V and 4 bases from J, leaving 13 bases between. The CDR3 totals 13 residues. The DNA for the CDR3 is TGTGCCAGCAGAGGGTCCCGGGTGTACGAGCAGTACTTC. As protein: CASRGSRVYEQYF.

This CDR3 reads CACSGTGNTIYF. The CDR3 DNA reads as TGTGCCTGCTCGGGCACTGGAAACACCATATATTTT. This rearrangement joins TRBV30 to TRBJ1-3, with D uncertain. The ends were cut back, 6 bases at V and 2 bases at J, with 8 bases in the middle. Germline-derived CDR1 and CDR2 are GTSNPN and SVGIG (reference sequence). The CDR3 is made up of 12 amino acids.

J is TRBJ2-1 and V is TRBV7-6; the match to TRBD2 covers 15 bases. With 0 bases clipped from V and 8 bases from J, the junction kept 5 bases outside the gene matches. In germline, CDR1 is SGHVS, CDR2 FNYEAQ. There are 17 residues in the CDR3. This chain's CDR3 is CASSLAGGTSGRYEQFF. The DNA for the CDR3 is TGTGCCAGCAGCTTAGCAGGTGGGACTAGCGGGAGGTATGAGCAGTTCTTC.

The chain couples TRBV5-1 to TRBJ1-6; D remains unclear. The germline V gene has CDR1 SGHRS and CDR2 YFSETQ. V lost 2 bases, J lost 6 bases, and 6 bases lay in between. This CDR3 has 13 residues. CDR3 in DNA: TGCGCCAGCAGCTTATCGGGTAATTCACCCCTCCACTTT. It codes for CASSLSGNSPLHF. Full variable domain (outside the CDR3, taken from reference TRBV5-1 and TRBJ1-6): KAGVTQTPRYLIKTRGQQVTLSCSPISGHRSVSWYQQTPGQGLQFLFEYFSETQRNKGNFPGRFSGRQFSNSRSEMNVSTLELGDSALYLCASSLSGNSPLHFGNGTRLTVT.

The chain employs TRBV3-1 (or the pseudogene TRBV3-2) and TRBJ2-7; D is unclear. Trimming took off 3 bases at V and 0 bases at J, with 15 bases between the two ends. The CDR3 extends over 16 amino acids. Germline loops: CDR1 LGHDT, CDR2 YNNKEL (reference sequence). Written as DNA, the CDR3 is TGTGCCAGCAGCCATGTCACCCAGGTTTCCTCCTACGAGCAGTACTTC. Its translation: CASSHVTQVSSYEQYF.

This rearrangement joins TRBV18 to TRBJ1-2; TRBD1 might be the D (6 bases). Germline lookup yields CDR1 KGHSH and CDR2 LQKENI. Trimming shortened V by 3 bases and J by 5 bases, and 7 bases separated the two germline ends. The CDR3 is 12 residues long. The CDR3 bases are TGTGCCAGCTCACCGACAGGATATGGCTACACCTTC. It yields the protein CASSPTGYGYTF.

This clone was seen only a few times. V usage is TRBV6-5 and J usage is TRBJ1-1; maybe TRBD1 (5 bases). Germline-derived CDR1 and CDR2 are MNHEY and SVGAGI. Trimming took 6 bases from V and 8 from J, leaving 13 bases between them. This CDR3 region has 12 residues. The CDR3 DNA sequence: TGTGCCAGCAGATCTTGGCGGGGGGAAGCTTTCTTT. Translated, it gives CASRSWRGEAFF.

The chain links TRBV11-2 to TRBJ2-7; tentative D call: TRBD1 (5 bases). The CDR3 sequence is 12 residues long. Germline values: CDR1 SGHAT, CDR2 FQNNGV. Between the trimmed V and J ends, which lost 5 bases and 12 bases, there was a span of 17 bases. CDR3 sequence (DNA): TGTGCCAGCAGCCCCAACGAGCAGGGCCTGTACTTC. Its protein product is CASSPNEQGLYF.

The rearrangement joins TRBV5-1 to TRBJ2-3, with TRBD1 identical over 11 bases. The germline CDR1 and CDR2 sequences are SGHRS and YFSETQ. With V trimmed by 2 bases and J by 0 bases, 8 bases remained unmatched. The CDR3 has 18 residues. The CDR3 nucleotides read TGCGCCAGCAGCTTTACCGGGACAGGGGGTACTAGCACAGATACGCAGTATTTT. As protein: CASSFTGTGGTSTDTQYF.

The chain carries TRBV27 and TRBJ2-2; 10 bases line up with TRBD2. V trimming: 6 bases; J trimming: 1 base; junction bases outside the gene matches: 2. In germline, CDR1 is MNHEY, CDR2 SMNVEV (reference sequence). This CDR3 comprises 15 residues. CDR3 amino acids: CASRLAGGNTGELFF. As DNA, the CDR3 is TGTGCCAGCAGATTAGCGGGAGGGAACACCGGGGAGCTGTTTTTT.